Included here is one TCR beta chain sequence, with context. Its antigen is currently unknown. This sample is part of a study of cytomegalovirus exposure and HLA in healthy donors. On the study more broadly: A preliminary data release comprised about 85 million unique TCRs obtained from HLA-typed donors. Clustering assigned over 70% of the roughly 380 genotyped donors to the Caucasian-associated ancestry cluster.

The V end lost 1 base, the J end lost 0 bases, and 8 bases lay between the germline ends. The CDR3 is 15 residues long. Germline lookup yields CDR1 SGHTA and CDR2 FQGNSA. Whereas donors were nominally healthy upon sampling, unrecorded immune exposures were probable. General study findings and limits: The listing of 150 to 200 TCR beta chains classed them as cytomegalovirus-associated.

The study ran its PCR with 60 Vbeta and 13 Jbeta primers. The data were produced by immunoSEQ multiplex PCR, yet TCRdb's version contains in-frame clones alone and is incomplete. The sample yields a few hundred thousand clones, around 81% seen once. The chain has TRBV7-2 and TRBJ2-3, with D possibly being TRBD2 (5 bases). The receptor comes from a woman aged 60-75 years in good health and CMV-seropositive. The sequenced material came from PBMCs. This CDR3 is CASSLVWTSTDTQYF. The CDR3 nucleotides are TGTGCCAGCAGCTTAGTGTGGACTAGCACAGATACGCAGTATTTT.